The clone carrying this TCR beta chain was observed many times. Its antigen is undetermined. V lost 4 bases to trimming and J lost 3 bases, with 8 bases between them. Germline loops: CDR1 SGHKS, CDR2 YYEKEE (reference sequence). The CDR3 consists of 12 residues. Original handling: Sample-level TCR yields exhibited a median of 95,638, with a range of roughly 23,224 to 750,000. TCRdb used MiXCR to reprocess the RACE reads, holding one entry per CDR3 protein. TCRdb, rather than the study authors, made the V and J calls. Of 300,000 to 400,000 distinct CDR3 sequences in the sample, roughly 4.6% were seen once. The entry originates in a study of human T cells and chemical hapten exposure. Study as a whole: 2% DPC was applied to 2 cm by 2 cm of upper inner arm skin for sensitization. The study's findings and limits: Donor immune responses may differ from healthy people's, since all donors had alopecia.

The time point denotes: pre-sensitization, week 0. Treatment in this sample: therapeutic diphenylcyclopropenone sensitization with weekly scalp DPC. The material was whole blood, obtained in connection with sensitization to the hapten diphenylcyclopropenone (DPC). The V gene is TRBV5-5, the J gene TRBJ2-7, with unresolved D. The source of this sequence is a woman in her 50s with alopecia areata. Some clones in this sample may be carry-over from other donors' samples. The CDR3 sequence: CASSENFYEQYF. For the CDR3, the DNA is TGTGCCAGCAGCGAAAATTTCTACGAGCAGTACTTC.